This T cell receptor (beta chain) was identified during a study of blood T cells in healthy people across ages. This clonotype is a singleton in its sample. The target antigen is unknown. Through a sample-barcoded 5' primer and a J-beta primer mix, a second PCR was run for roughly 7 to 11 cycles. Each cDNA was tagged by a template-switch adaptor containing 12 random nucleotides. TCRdb processed the 5' RACE reads anew with MiXCR; each CDR3 protein has one entry. The sample shows about 1.1 million distinct CDR3 sequences, more than 30% of them seen only once. CDR3 length: 16 amino acids. Trimming left V 0 bases short and J 5 bases short, with 13 bases between. Germline V lookup: CDR1 SEHNR, CDR2 FQNEAQ (reference sequence). Whole-study results and caveats: The recorded TCR beta diversity per million T cells decreased in a roughly linear manner with age.

This chain uses TRBV7-9 with TRBJ1-4, with a tentative D call TRBD1 (6 bases). The specimen sequenced was blood. This sequence was found in a man between 18 and 29 years old in good health. The CDR3: CASSLAGAGPNEKLFF. The CDR3 DNA is TGTGCCAGCAGCTTAGCGGGGGCAGGTCCAAATGAAAAACTGTTTTTT. Full variable domain (remainder filled in from reference TRBV7-9 and TRBJ1-4): DTGVSQNPRHKITKRGQNVTFRCDPISEHNRLYWYRQTLGQGPEFLTYFQNEAQLEKSRLLSDRFSAERPKGSFSTLEIQRTEQGDSAMYLCASSLAGAGPNEKLFFGSGTQLSVL.